This T cell receptor beta chain originates from a study of beta chain features in type 1 diabetes listed by TCRdb under 2018. In the study overall: Mean age, gender distribution, total cell number and subset yield did not differ between patients and healthy donors. The study compared the TCRB repertoires of sorted circulating CD4+ T cell subsets in recently diagnosed type 1 diabetes patients with those in matched healthy donors. Across all samples, almost 110 million sorted cells were examined, and cell number per subset correlated strongly with RNA yield. Naive and central memory subsets were obtained from all 30 or so donors, but regulatory and stem cell-like memory subsets were isolated from only 8 patients and roughly 8 healthy donors. General findings and caveats noted by the study authors: HLA sub-analyses involved small numbers of individuals, so any influence of HLA type on TCRB rearrangement remained unresolved. Because cDNA was sequenced instead of genomic DNA, activated cells with high expression could be over-represented, although the groups did not differ in activation or CD3 levels. Shorter templates might be favored by PCR, yet because patient and control samples were amplified and corrected together, any such skew would affect both groups equally. Patients with type 1 diabetes made fewer insertions and deleted more nucleotides at VDJ recombination sites, implying thymic rearrangement abnormalities. Type 1 diabetes patients showed a moderate but significant shortening of TCRB CDR3 length in all four CD4+ subsets. Naive, central memory and regulatory TCRB repertoires appeared to be more similar among patients than among healthy donors.

A single peripheral blood draw of roughly 0.11 L on average was collected from each donor into heparinised tubes. Using a panel that included CD45RO, CCR7, CD25, CD127, CD95 and CD27, naive, central memory, regulatory and stem cell-like memory CD4+ T cells were sorted on a BD FACSAria II. A purity above 95% was achieved for all sorted populations. PBMCs were isolated right away by Lymphoprep density gradient centrifugation and were stained directly, without culture. To minimize batch effects, samples were stained and sorted in pairs, one healthy donor with one patient per experiment. Concerning this clone: It lacks a known antigen. Base quality data are lacking; no much larger clone is found one base away.

The entire amount of isolated RNA was reverse transcribed using the High Capacity cDNA Reverse Transcription Kit, so the sequenced TCRB transcripts were expressed ones. Stem cell-like memory T cell samples underwent survey-depth immunoSEQ sequencing, averaging around 1 million total reads per sample. Sorted cells were lysed in RLT buffer, and RNA was extracted using DNase-treated RNeasy Micro or Mini kits according to cell number. Each cell subset was processed on its own to prevent cross-contamination, while patient and healthy donor samples were processed together. TCRB sequences were amplified from cDNA with the immunoSEQ multiplex PCR, producing 87-bp fragments spanning the CDR3 region. Amplicons were sequenced on the Illumina HiSeq platform. The original methods were these. Synthetic template baselines were used to correct PCR bias computationally, reads within Hamming distance 2 were collapsed together, and singletons that could not be merged were discarded. Reads were aligned to IMGT to assign V, D and J genes, CDR3 length, and insertions or deletions at six rearrangement sites. Within each subset, clonotype counts were normalized to sorted cell number, and only after that were true diversity and Gini coefficients computed with the tcR R package. The overlap coefficient, calculated on TCRB nucleotide sequences, was used to quantify repertoire sharing. The immuneACCESS repertoire file appears here via TCRdb, limited to in-frame rearrangements. These files lack a portion of the clones; in checked studies, under half of the deficit traces to unresolved V genes, and the cause of the others is not known. V and J calls and clone size are given by that table; D and trimming were obtained from the DNA. The sample table contains about 16,000 clones; only one count was recorded for roughly 70% of them. The top ten clones comprise about 0.79% of the sample.

The receptor's source is a man aged 25-45 years with type 1 diabetes. Specimen: stem cell memory CD4+ T cells from blood. The sample's cell subset or site label is to be understood as: stem cell-like memory CD4+ T cells.

The CDR3 is CASSSGQGEKLFF. The DNA reads as follows: TGTGCCAGCAGCTCCGGACAGGGGGAAAAACTGTTTTTT. The chain uses TRBV11-2 and TRBJ1-4; 9 bases in between match TRBD1. CDR1 and CDR2, looked up from the germline V gene, are SGHAT and FQNNGV. Unmatched junction bases come to 2, with V trimmed by 4 bases and J by 8 bases. From its cysteine to its phenylalanine, the CDR3 spans 13 amino acids. Only CDR3 DNA remains: 39 bases, in frame from the first base. Reference TRBV11-2 and TRBJ1-4 proteins supply the regions before and after the CDR3; the full variable domain is: EAGVAQSPRYKIIEKRQSVAFWCNPISGHATLYWYQQILGQGPKLLIQFQNNGVVDDSQLPKDRFSAERLKGVDSTLKIQPAKLEDSAVYLCASSSGQGEKLFFGSGTQLSVL.